The source of this T cell receptor (beta chain) is a study of T cells in localized non-small cell lung cancer. The germline V and J ends were trimmed by 2 bases and 2 bases, with 13 bases remaining between them. The CDR3 has 15 amino acids. Per germline, CDR1 SGHTA and CDR2 FQGNSA. The repertoire was sequenced with immunoSEQ multiplex PCR; TCRdb's copy has only in-frame clones and lacks some. Among about 59,000 clones listed, about 90% were seen once. This chain connects TRBV7-2 to TRBJ2-7; tentatively, D is TRBD1 (6 bases). This sequence originates from a man between 40 and 75 years old with stage I squamous cell lung carcinoma. This sample comprised peripheral blood, obtained before any cancer treatment. CDR3 in amino acids: CASSLYQDSTYEQYF. The CDR3 DNA reads TGTGCCAGCAGCTTATACCAGGACAGTACCTACGAGCAGTACTTC.